A selection of T cell receptor beta chains follows, all from one sample in a study of technical replicates of blood from four donors. Assay: immunoSEQ multiplex PCR; the TCRdb copy retains only in-frame clones and omits some. The data hold almost 90,000 clones, with 94% observed a single time. What was sequenced was T cells isolated from PBMCs. Source of these receptors: a human donor in good health. CDR3s include the opening cysteine and the closing phenylalanine or tryptophan. The D gene is left open where the match is weak. Only part of the rows carry a size: once, few, many, or a class if the clone is expanded.

v_call,j_call,clone_size,d_call,cdr3_aa,cdr3_nt
TRBV9,TRBJ2-1,NA,TRBD2,CASSVVSSGGANEQFF,TGTGCCAGCAGCGTCGTCTCTAGCGGGGGGGCGAATGAGCAGTTCTTC
TRBV5-4,TRBJ1-2,NA,NA,CASTIVGGEYGYTF,TGTGCCAGCACCATTGTCGGGGGAGAGTATGGCTACACCTTC
TRBV10-1,TRBJ1-3,NA,TRBD1,CAASPRDREKDWAGNTIYF,TGCGCCGCGTCCCCCCGGGACAGGGAAAAGGACTGGGCTGGAAACACCATATATTTT
TRBV4-1,TRBJ2-1,NA,NA,CASSHTRGSYNEQFF,TGCGCCAGCAGCCATACTCGCGGGTCCTACAATGAGCAGTTCTTC
TRBV6-1,TRBJ1-1,NA,TRBD1,CASTGGVRSTEAFF,TGTGCCAGTACAGGGGGCGTTCGTAGCACTGAAGCTTTCTTT
TRBV11-2,TRBJ2-1,NA,NA,CASSLALNNEQFF,TGTGCCAGCAGTCTAGCGCTCAACAATGAGCAGTTCTTC
TRBV7-3,TRBJ2-7,NA,TRBD1,CASRDPGQGLSEQYF,TGTGCCAGCAGGGATCCGGGACAGGGCCTTTCCGAGCAGTACTTC
TRBV27,TRBJ2-5,NA,NA,CASSQGQTGKETQYF,TGTGCCAGCAGCCAGGGGCAGACGGGTAAAGAGACCCAGTACTTC
TRBV6-5,TRBJ1-4,NA,TRBD1,CASSYWTGANEKLFF,TGTGCCAGCAGTTACTGGACAGGGGCTAATGAAAAACTGTTTTTT
TRBV28,TRBJ1-2,few,NA,CASSQGKSGYTF,TGTGCCAGCAGCCAGGGAAAGAGTGGCTACACCTTC
TRBV21-1,TRBJ1-1,once,NA,CASSTYRGFTEAFF,TGTGCCAGCAGCACTTACAGGGGGTTCACTGAAGCTTTCTTT
TRBV7-9,TRBJ2-7,once,TRBD1,CASSLATGGYEQYF,TGTGCCAGCAGCTTAGCGACAGGGGGCTACGAGCAGTACTTC
TRBV6-6,TRBJ1-1,NA,TRBD1,CASSQQGPNTEAFF,TGTGCCAGCAGTCAACAGGGGCCCAACACTGAAGCTTTCTTT
TRBV7-2,TRBJ1-2,NA,NA,CASSLSGASSYGYTF,TGTGCCAGCAGCTTATCAGGGGCTTCCTCCTATGGCTACACCTTC